This T cell receptor beta chain was captured in a study of blood T cell repertoires in COVID-19. Study details: Researchers got acute and convalescent COVID-19 samples from the United States, Italy and Spain.

Methods used by the authors: Amplifying reference gene primers gave estimates of nucleated cell counts. TCRdb keeps only in-frame clones here, not all; method: immunoSEQ multiplex PCR. The DNA gave D and trimming, while V, J and clone size come from that table. The table shows hundreds of thousands of clones, with around 84% occurring only once. This clone occurred a few times. The CDR3 loop spans 14 amino acids. CDR1 is LGHDT, CDR2 YNNKEL, per germline (reference sequence). Trimming at V came to 3 bases and at J to 4 bases, leaving 5 bases not matched to a gene. Sequencing used peripheral blood. The clonotype comes from a man aged 40-50 years with acute or convalescent COVID-19. The chain employs TRBV3-1 (or the pseudogene TRBV3-2) and TRBJ1-2, with 7 positions matching TRBD1. The CDR3 region has the DNA TGTGCCAGCAGCCATGAGACAGGGACCTATGGCTACACCTTC. Amino acids: CASSHETGTYGYTF.